The rows below give T cell receptor beta chains drawn from one sample of a study of untreated major depressive disorder. Generated by immunoSEQ multiplex PCR, the TCRdb table keeps only in-frame clones and is missing some. The data show about 13,000 clones, with around 90% seen just once and roughly 1.7% held by the top ten. Sequencing was carried out using CD4+ T cells from PBMCs. These TCRs come from a woman aged 30 to 39 with major depressive disorder. Each CDR3 is given with its conserved first and last residue. Each record gives: V gene, CDR3 protein.

TRBV4-3,CASSHETPLAGALSEQYF
TRBV29-1,CSVGVVGDTQYF
TRBV4-1,CASSQDSGTYEQYF
TRBV27,CASSFKGQGGYEQYF
TRBV5-1,CASSLEPGRGNEQFF
TRBV7-2,CASSPRTTGNTIYF
TRBV7-2,CASSLKWLGLAGANEQFF
TRBV4-1,CASSQDSWGGLEQYF
TRBV27,CASSFGQAMNTEAFF
TRBV10-3,CAISGTSGVYEQYF
TRBV10-3,CAISVTSPEGAQYF
TRBV6-5,CASTKGPGGYTF
TRBV6-1,CATLVGNTEAFF
TRBV27,CASSSLAAGEGDAQYF
TRBV5-6,CASSLSGADTQYF
TRBV25-1,CASSATGLGLDEQYF
TRBV5-8,CASSPGFFSQGNTEAFF
TRBV30,CAGRSRVSYEQYF
TRBV7-9,CASSLPLHGTVHYGYTF
TRBV21-1,CASSKNSNEQFF
TRBV27,CASSPKWTGNYEQYF
TRBV27,CASNREASSYNEQFF
TRBV6-5,CASRETGPNTGELFF
TRBV19,CASSSGLDSQETQYF
TRBV14,CASSPAGRNSYNEQFF
TRBV14,CASSPRVGGEQFF
TRBV7-2,CASSLVKGGGWETQYF
TRBV7-8,CASSLAWTSSYEQYF
TRBV15,CATSRDYRLYEQFF
TRBV7-9,CASSSKPSGTSGIRNEQFF
TRBV19,CASSWTAGEQYF
TRBV30,CAWSEFSGTEKHF
TRBV7-7,CASSPAQGAGETQYF
TRBV7-2,CASSRISGDVQYF
TRBV25-1,CASSHTRAVQETQYF
TRBV7-2,CASSRRQGFAKNIQYF
TRBV27,CASSYSRTGNTEAFF
TRBV6-5,CASRDSYEQYF
TRBV6-5,CASGRGGASYNEQFF
TRBV5-4,CASSSQSRSEKLFF
TRBV5-6,CASSAPTQYF
TRBV28,CASSLTTNTEAFF
TRBV4-3,CASSQDVNLNTEAFF
TRBV4-1,CASSQLRTLAGESSYEQYF
TRBV7-9,CASSYKPLAGINEQYF
TRBV30,CARDSPGEKLFF
TRBV5-6,CASSLDRGREAFF
TRBV7-3,CASSPSSSSQETQYF
TRBV5-1,CASSLGEMWLEKLFF
TRBV14,CASSQLQIGGEQYF
TRBV19,CASSLSMLPIDEQFF
TRBV4-1,CASSSRDTYNEQFF
TRBV18,CASSMGVHTGELFF
TRBV6-4,CASRAFDRGTDTQYF
TRBV5-1,CASSRSRTGELFF
TRBV5-6,CASSRNRGPYNEQFF
TRBV29-1,CSAGLAGLTDTQYF
TRBV10-1,CASSAAGEEETQYF
TRBV10-1,CASSEASGRTEQFF